Each of the 15 T cell receptor beta chains below was sequenced from the same sample in a study of blood T cell repertoires in COVID-19. The method was immunoSEQ multiplex PCR; TCRdb's version includes in-frame clones alone and lacks a portion of them. In the table there are over 200,000 clones, 65% to 85% of which are singletons. The sample comprised peripheral blood. The receptor set was obtained from a man aged 40-55 years with acute or convalescent COVID-19.

V usage is TRBV4-3 and J usage is TRBJ2-5; 7 bases align to TRBD2. CDR1 is LGHNA, CDR2 YSLEER, per germline. This CDR3 is built from 16 residues. Unmatched junction bases numbered 12, after V lost 4 bases and J lost 4 bases. The CDR3 protein is CASSPRTRLEGETQYF. Written as DNA, the CDR3 is TGCGCCAGCAGCCCCCGGACTAGGTTGGAGGGAGAGACCCAGTACTTC.

The genes are TRBV2 and TRBJ1-5; possible D gene TRBD1, 6 bases. V gave up 7 bases and J gave up 0 bases, with 10 bases separating them. CDR1 SNHLY and CDR2 FYNNEI come from the germline V gene. The CDR3 is 14 amino acids. The DNA for the CDR3 is TGTGCCAGCACTAGGACAGTTAGCAATCAGCCCCAGCATTTT. Protein product: CASTRTVSNQPQHF.

The J gene is TRBJ2-7, the V gene TRBV7-6; 10 nucleotides line up with TRBD2. This CDR3 has 19 amino acids. Germline loops: CDR1 SGHVS, CDR2 FNYEAQ. V was pared by 5 bases and J by 2 bases, with 18 bases of the junction left unmatched. CDR3: CASSHSRNRTSGDTYEQYF. The CDR3 DNA is TGTGCCAGCAGCCATTCTAGGAATAGGACTAGCGGAGATACCTACGAGCAGTACTTC.

The DNA of the CDR3 is TGCGCCAGCAGCCTTGGACAGGGACACAATCAGCCCCAGCATTTT. This encodes CASSLGQGHNQPQHF. This chain links TRBV5-1 with TRBJ1-5, with 8 bases identical to TRBD1. The CDR3 covers 15 residues. CDR1 is SGHRS, CDR2 YFSETQ, per germline. J lost 3 bases, V lost 4 bases, and 6 bases had no gene match.

The rearrangement joins TRBV30 to TRBJ2-5; 7 nucleotides agree with TRBD1. The CDR3 runs 15 residues. From germline, CDR1 is GTSNPN and CDR2 SVGIG (reference sequence). V shed 0 bases, J shed 5 bases, and the junction held 9 bases outside the gene matches. CDR3 protein: CAWSVPRQGPETQYF. In nucleotides, the CDR3 is TGTGCCTGGAGTGTACCCCGACAGGGCCCGGAGACCCAGTACTTC.

The chain uses TRBV5-6 and TRBJ2-1; 8 bases map to TRBD2. CDR3 length: 14 residues. The V gene end was trimmed by 6 bases and the J gene end by 2 bases; junction bases not matched to a gene: 4. Germline V gene sequence: CDR1 SGHDT, CDR2 YYEEEE. The DNA of the CDR3 is TGTGCCAGCACCGGGACTAGTCCCTACAATGAGCAGTTCTTC. Protein sequence: CASTGTSPYNEQFF.

This clone was observed a few times. Different DNA sequences within this sample yield the same CDR3. This chain uses TRBV11-2 with TRBJ1-6, with a tentative D call TRBD1 (6 bases). The germline V gene has CDR1 SGHAT and CDR2 FQNNGV. This CDR3 region has 14 residues. V lost 3 bases to trimming and J lost 5 bases, with 8 bases between them. The CDR3, as DNA: TGTGCCAGCAGCTTTTCAGGGGATAATTCACCCCTCCACTTT. Translation: CASSFSGDNSPLHF. The whole variable domain, filled in from reference TRBV11-2 and TRBJ1-6, reads EAGVAQSPRYKIIEKRQSVAFWCNPISGHATLYWYQQILGQGPKLLIQFQNNGVVDDSQLPKDRFSAERLKGVDSTLKIQPAKLEDSAVYLCASSFSGDNSPLHFGNGTRLTVT.

The CDR3 sequence: CAIKGGEATYEQYF. The CDR3 DNA is TGTGCCATAAAAGGGGGAGAAGCAACCTACGAGCAGTACTTC. This chain connects TRBV10-3 to TRBJ2-7; D perhaps matches TRBD1 (6 bases). The CDR3 consists of 14 residues. Trimming removed 9 bases at V and 2 bases at J, with 17 bases between. Germline V gene sequence: CDR1 ENHRY, CDR2 SYGVKD.

The gene calls are TRBV2 and TRBJ2-5; D might be TRBD2 (5 bases). The V end lost 7 bases, the J end lost 5 bases, and 8 bases lay between the germline ends. The CDR3 totals 11 residues. Germline CDR1 reads SNHLY; CDR2 reads FYNNEI. The CDR3 DNA follows: TGTGCCAGCACGCGCGGGGAGACCCAGTACTTC. It specifies CASTRGETQYF.

V gene TRBV27 combines with J gene TRBJ2-7, with a tentative D call TRBD2 (6 bases). CDR1 and CDR2 (germline): MNHEY, SMNVEV (reference sequence). The CDR3 loop spans 11 amino acids. Trimming removed 8 bases at V and 6 bases at J, with 11 bases between. Here the CDR3 reads CASALGSEQYF. For the CDR3, the DNA is TGTGCCAGCGCTCTCGGGAGCGAGCAGTACTTC.

V and J are TRBV24-1 and TRBJ2-5; possibly TRBD2 for D (6 bases). This CDR3 is 14 amino acids long. Germline-derived CDR1 and CDR2 are KGHDR and SFDVKD. Trimming stripped 7 bases from V and 3 bases from J, with 14 bases between. Here the CDR3 reads CATSRGGVEETQYF. In DNA, the CDR3 is TGTGCCACCAGCCGGGGCGGGGTAGAAGAGACCCAGTACTTC.

This chain connects TRBV6-5 to TRBJ1-5; 7 positions agree with TRBD1. Germline CDR1 MNHEY, CDR2 SVGAGI. This CDR3 is built from 15 residues. Trimming at V came to 6 bases and at J to 7 bases, leaving 12 bases not matched to a gene. CDR3 amino acids: CASSTLRDRRQPQHF. In DNA form, the CDR3 reads TGTGCCAGCAGCACCTTACGGGACAGAAGGCAGCCCCAGCATTTT.

Points on this clone: The same CDR3 arises from other DNA sequences in this sample as well. CDR3 residues: CASSLQGNTEAFF. DNA for the CDR3: TGTGCCAGCAGCTTACAGGGGAACACTGAAGCTTTCTTT. The chain is built from TRBV7-9 and TRBJ1-1; tentative D call: TRBD1 (5 bases). The CDR3 extends over 13 amino acids. V was shortened by 2 bases and J by 1 base, with 5 bases between the two germline ends. The germline V gene encodes CDR1 SEHNR and CDR2 FQNEAQ (reference sequence).

The chain employs TRBV28 and TRBJ2-1, with 8 bases lining up with TRBD2. The CDR3 is 14 amino acids. Per the germline V gene, CDR1 is MDHEN and CDR2 is SYDVKM. J gave up 7 bases and V 2 bases, and 4 bases lay outside the gene matches. The CDR3 bases are TGTGCCAGCAGTTTAATCGGGAGGGGGAATGAGCAGTTCTTC. It is translated as CASSLIGRGNEQFF.

Here the CDR3 DNA reads TGCAGCGTTGGACTAGCGGTTTACAATGAGCAGTTCTTC. Translated, it gives CSVGLAVYNEQFF. This chain uses TRBV29-1 with TRBJ2-1; TRBD2 matches 9 bases. Per the germline V gene, CDR1 is SQVTM and CDR2 is ANQGSEA. The CDR3 sequence is 13 residues long. V was clipped by 4 bases and J by 4 bases; unmatched bases: 2.